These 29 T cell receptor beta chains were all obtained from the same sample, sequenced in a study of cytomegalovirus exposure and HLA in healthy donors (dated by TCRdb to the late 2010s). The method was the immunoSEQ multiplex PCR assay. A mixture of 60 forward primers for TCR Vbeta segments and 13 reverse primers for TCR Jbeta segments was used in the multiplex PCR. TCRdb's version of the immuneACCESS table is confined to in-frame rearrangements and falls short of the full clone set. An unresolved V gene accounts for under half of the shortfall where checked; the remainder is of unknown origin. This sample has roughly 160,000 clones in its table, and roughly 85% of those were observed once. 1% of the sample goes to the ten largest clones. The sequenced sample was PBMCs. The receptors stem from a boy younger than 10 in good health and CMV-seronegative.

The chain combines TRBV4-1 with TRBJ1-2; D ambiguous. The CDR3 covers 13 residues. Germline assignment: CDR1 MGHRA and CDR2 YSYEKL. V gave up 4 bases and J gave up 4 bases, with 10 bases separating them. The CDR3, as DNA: TGCGCCAGCAGCCGGGAGGGAGGCTATGGCTACACCTTC. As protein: CASSREGGYGYTF.

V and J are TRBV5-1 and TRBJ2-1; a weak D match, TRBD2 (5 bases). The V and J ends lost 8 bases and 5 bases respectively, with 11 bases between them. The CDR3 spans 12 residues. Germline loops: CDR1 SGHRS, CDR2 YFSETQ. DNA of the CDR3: TGCGCCAGTACCGGACTGGACAATGAGCAGTTCTTC. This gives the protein CASTGLDNEQFF. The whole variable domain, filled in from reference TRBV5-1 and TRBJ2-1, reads KAGVTQTPRYLIKTRGQQVTLSCSPISGHRSVSWYQQTPGQGLQFLFEYFSETQRNKGNFPGRFSGRQFSNSRSEMNVSTLELGDSALYLCASTGLDNEQFFGPGTRLTVL.

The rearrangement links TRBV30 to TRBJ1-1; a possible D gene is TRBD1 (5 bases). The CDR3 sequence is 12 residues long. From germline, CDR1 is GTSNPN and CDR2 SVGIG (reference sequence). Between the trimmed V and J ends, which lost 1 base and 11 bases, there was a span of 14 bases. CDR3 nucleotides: TGTGCCTGGAGTGACGGGGGGGATGTGGCTTTCTTT. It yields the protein CAWSDGGDVAFF.

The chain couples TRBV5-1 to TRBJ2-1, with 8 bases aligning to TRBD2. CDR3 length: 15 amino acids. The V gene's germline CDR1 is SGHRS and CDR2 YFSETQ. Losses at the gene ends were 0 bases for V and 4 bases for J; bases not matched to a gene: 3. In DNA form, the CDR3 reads TGCGCCAGCAGCTTGGGGGCTAGCGGGTACAATGAGCAGTTCTTC. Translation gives CASSLGASGYNEQFF.

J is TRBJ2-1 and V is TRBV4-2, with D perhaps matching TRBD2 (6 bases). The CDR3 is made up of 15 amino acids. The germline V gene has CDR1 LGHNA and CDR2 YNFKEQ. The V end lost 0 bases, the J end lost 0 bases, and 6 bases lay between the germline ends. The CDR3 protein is CASSQDSGSYNEQFF. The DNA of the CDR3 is TGTGCCAGCAGCCAAGATAGCGGCTCCTACAATGAGCAGTTCTTC.

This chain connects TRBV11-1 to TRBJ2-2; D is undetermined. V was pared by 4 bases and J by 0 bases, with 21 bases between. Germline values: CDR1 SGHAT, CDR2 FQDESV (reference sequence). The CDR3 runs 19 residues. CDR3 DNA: TGTGCCAGCAGCTACGACCCCTCCCCCCTAACAGCGAACACCGGGGAGCTGTTTTTT. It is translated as CASSYDPSPLTANTGELFF.

The CDR3 DNA is TGCGCCAGCAGCCAAGAAAGGAGGTGGGAGGGTGGAGGACCCTACGAGCAGTACTTC. This gives the protein CASSQERRWEGGGPYEQYF. J is TRBJ2-7 and V is TRBV4-1; 7 positions agree with TRBD2. The CDR3 spans 19 residues. V shed 0 bases, J shed 2 bases, and the junction held 16 bases outside the gene matches. Looked up from germline, CDR1 is MGHRA and CDR2 is YSYEKL.

Here the CDR3 reads CASLPGTRGFNEQFF. CDR3 sequence (DNA): TGTGCCAGTCTTCCCGGGACTAGAGGTTTCAATGAGCAGTTCTTC. The chain couples TRBV27 to TRBJ2-1; 8 nucleotides line up with TRBD2. V was clipped by 9 bases and J by 6 bases; unmatched bases: 13. The CDR3 covers 15 residues. Germline CDR1 is MNHEY and CDR2 is SMNVEV (reference sequence).

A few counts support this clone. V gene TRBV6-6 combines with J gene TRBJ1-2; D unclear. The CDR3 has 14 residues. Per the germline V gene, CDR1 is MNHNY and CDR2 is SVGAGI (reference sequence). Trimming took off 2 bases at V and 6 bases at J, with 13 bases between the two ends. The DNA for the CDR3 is TGTGCCAGCAGTTACACTAGGGATGGCGATGGCTACACCTTC. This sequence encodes CASSYTRDGDGYTF.

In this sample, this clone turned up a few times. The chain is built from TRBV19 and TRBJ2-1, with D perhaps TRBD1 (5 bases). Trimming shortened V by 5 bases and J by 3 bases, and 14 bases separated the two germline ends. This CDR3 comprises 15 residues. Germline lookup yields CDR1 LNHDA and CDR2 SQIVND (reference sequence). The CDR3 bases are TGTGCCAGTAGTTACGATGGCAGGGTCTACAATGAGCAGTTCTTC. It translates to CASSYDGRVYNEQFF.

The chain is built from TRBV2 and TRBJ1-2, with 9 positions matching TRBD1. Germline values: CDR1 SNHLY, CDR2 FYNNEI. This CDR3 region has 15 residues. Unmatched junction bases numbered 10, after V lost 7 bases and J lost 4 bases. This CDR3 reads CASTIGTGLIYGYTF. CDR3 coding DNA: TGTGCCAGCACGATAGGGACAGGGCTCATCTATGGCTACACCTTC.

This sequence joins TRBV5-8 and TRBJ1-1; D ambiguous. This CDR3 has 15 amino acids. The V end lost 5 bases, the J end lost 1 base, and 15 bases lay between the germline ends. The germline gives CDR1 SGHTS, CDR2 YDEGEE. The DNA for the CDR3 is TGTGCCAGCAGACCGGGGAGGTCTTCGAACACTGAAGCTTTCTTT. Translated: CASRPGRSSNTEAFF.

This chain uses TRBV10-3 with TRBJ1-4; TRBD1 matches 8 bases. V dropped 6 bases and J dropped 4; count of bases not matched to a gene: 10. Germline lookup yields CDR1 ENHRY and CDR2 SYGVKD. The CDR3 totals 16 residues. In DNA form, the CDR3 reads TGTGCCATCAGGACCCTAGGACAGGGTTATAATGAAAAACTGTTTTTT. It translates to CAIRTLGQGYNEKLFF.

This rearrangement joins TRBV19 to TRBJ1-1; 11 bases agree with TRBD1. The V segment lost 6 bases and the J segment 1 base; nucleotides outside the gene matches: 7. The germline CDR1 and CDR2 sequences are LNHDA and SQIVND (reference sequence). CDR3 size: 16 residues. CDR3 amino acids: CASSRGQGATNTEAFF. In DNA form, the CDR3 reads TGTGCCAGTAGCCGCGGACAGGGGGCTACGAACACTGAAGCTTTCTTT.

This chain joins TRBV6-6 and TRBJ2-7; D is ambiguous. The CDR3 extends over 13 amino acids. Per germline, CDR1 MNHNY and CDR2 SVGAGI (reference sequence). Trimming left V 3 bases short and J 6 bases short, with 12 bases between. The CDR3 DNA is TGTGCCAGCAGTTATTTCAGGTCGACCGAGCAGTACTTC. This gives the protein CASSYFRSTEQYF.

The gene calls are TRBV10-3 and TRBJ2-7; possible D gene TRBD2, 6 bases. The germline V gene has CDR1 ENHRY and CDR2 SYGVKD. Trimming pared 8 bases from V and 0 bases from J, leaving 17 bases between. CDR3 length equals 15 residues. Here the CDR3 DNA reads TGTGCCATCGCATCGGGGGTGCTCTCCTCCTACGAGCAGTACTTC. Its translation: CAIASGVLSSYEQYF.

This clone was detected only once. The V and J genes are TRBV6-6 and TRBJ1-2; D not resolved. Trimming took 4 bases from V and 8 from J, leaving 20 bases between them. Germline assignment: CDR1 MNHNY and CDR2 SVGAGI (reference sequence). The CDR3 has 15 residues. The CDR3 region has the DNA TGTGCCAGCAGTTTCCCCCGAGAGGGAACAGAGGGCTACACCTTC. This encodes CASSFPREGTEGYTF.

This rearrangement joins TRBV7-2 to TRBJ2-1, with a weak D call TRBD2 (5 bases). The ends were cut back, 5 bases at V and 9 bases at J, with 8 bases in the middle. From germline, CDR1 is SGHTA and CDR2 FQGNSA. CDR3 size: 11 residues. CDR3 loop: CASSETTEQFF. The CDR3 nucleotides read TGTGCCAGCAGCGAGACTACTGAGCAGTTCTTC.

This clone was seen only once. The CDR3 nucleotides read TGCGCCAGCAGCTTGGGACAGGGAATGCTCTCCTACGAGCAGTACTTC. Its translation is CASSLGQGMLSYEQYF. The chain combines TRBV5-1 with TRBJ2-7, with TRBD1 matching over 7 bases. There are 16 residues in the CDR3. Trimming removed 0 bases from V and 0 bases from J; junction bases left unmatched: 6. The germline CDR1 and CDR2 sequences are SGHRS and YFSETQ.

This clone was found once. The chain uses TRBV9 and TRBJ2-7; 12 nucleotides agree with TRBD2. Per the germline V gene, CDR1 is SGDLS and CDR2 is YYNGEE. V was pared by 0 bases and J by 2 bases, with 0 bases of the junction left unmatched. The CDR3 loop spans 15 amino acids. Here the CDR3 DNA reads TGTGCCAGCAGCGTAGGGACTAGCGGGGCCTACGAGCAGTACTTC. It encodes CASSVGTSGAYEQYF.

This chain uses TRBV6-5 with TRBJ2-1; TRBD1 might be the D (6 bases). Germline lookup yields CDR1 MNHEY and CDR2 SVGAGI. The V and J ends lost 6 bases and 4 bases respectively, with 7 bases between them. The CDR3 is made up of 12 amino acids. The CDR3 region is CASRQGYNEQFF. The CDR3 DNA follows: TGTGCCAGCAGACAGGGATACAATGAGCAGTTCTTC.

The CDR3 here is CASSYGLAGPQETQYF. The CDR3 DNA reads as TGTGCCAGCAGTTACGGACTAGCGGGGCCCCAAGAGACCCAGTACTTC. The chain links TRBV6-5 to TRBJ2-5, with 12 bases lining up with TRBD2. This CDR3 has 16 amino acids. V shed 2 bases and J 1 base; nucleotides not matched to a gene: 2. Germline lookup yields CDR1 MNHEY and CDR2 SVGAGI.

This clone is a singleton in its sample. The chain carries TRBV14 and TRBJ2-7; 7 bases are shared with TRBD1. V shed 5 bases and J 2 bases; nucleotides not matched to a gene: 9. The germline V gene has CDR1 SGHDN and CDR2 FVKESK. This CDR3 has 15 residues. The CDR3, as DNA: TGTGCCAGCAGCACGGGACAGCTCAGCCCCTACGAGCAGTACTTC. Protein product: CASSTGQLSPYEQYF.

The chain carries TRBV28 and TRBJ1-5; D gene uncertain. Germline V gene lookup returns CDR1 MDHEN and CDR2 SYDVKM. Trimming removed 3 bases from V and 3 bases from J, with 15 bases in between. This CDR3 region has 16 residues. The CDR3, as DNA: TGTGCCAGCAGTTTCCCCGGGAGGCAGAACAATCAGCCCCAGCATTTT. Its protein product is CASSFPGRQNNQPQHF.

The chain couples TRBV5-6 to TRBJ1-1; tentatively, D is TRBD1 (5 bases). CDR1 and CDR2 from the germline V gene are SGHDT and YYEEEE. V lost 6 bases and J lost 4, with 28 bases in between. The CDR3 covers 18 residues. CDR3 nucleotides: TGTGCCAGCAACAACCAACCGGGACTTGATACTTTTGTCACTGAAGCTTTCTTT. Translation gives CASNNQPGLDTFVTEAFF.

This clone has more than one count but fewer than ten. This CDR3 is CASSPALAGPYNEQFF. In DNA, the CDR3 is TGTGCCAGCAGCCCCGCTCTAGCGGGCCCCTACAATGAGCAGTTCTTC. The rearrangement links TRBV2 to TRBJ2-1; 8 positions match TRBD2. The germline V gene has CDR1 SNHLY and CDR2 FYNNEI. The CDR3 extends over 16 amino acids. J was trimmed by 2 bases and V by 6 bases; bases with no gene match: 9.

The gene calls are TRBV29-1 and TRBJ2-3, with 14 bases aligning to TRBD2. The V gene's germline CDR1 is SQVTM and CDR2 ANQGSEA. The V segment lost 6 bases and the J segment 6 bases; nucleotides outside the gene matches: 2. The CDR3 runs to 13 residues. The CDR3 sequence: CSVGLAGEDTQYF. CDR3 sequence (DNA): TGCAGCGTGGGACTAGCGGGAGAGGATACGCAGTATTTT.

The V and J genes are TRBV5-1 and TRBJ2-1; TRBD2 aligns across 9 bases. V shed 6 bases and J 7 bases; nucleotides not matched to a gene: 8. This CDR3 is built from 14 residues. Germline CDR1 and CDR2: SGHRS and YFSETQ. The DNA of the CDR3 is TGCGCCAGCACGGCGGGAGGGCCCTTTAATGAGCAGTTCTTC. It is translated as CASTAGGPFNEQFF. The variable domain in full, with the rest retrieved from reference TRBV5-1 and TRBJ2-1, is KAGVTQTPRYLIKTRGQQVTLSCSPISGHRSVSWYQQTPGQGLQFLFEYFSETQRNKGNFPGRFSGRQFSNSRSEMNVSTLELGDSALYLCASTAGGPFNEQFFGPGTRLTVL.

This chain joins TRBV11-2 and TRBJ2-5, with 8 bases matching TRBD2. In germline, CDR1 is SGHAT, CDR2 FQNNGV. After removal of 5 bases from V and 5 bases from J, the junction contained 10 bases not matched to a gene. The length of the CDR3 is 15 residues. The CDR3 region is CASSPGGPSGETQYF. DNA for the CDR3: TGTGCCAGCAGCCCGGGAGGGCCATCGGGGGAGACCCAGTACTTC.